This T cell receptor (beta chain) was sequenced for a study of shared clonotypes between healthy human individuals. General study results and limits: Among non-shared clonotypes, generation probabilities were lower than among those shared by all four donors. Estimated clonotype richness was generally higher in naive than memory subsets.

Every one of the donors was a Caucasian adult that lived in Nashville, Tennessee. Clones were sequenced by immunoSEQ multiplex PCR, and TCRdb holds only the in-frame ones, with some missing. In the table there are roughly 2.4 million clones, 90% to 96% of which are singletons. V dropped 4 bases and J dropped 1 base, with 10 bases sitting between them. Germline CDR1 and CDR2: SGHRS and YFSETQ. CDR3 size: 14 residues. Regarding this clone: Its antigen remains unknown.

Sequences were obtained from naive CD4+ T cells sorted from blood. The sample's subset: CD45RA+ positively selected. The rearrangement links TRBV5-1 to TRBJ2-3, with a tentative D call TRBD2 (6 bases). This TCR was sampled from a man aged 18 to 29 in good health. CDR3 loop: CASSPGERTDTQYF. CDR3 nucleotides: TGCGCCAGCAGCCCGGGGGAGCGCACAGATACGCAGTATTTT.